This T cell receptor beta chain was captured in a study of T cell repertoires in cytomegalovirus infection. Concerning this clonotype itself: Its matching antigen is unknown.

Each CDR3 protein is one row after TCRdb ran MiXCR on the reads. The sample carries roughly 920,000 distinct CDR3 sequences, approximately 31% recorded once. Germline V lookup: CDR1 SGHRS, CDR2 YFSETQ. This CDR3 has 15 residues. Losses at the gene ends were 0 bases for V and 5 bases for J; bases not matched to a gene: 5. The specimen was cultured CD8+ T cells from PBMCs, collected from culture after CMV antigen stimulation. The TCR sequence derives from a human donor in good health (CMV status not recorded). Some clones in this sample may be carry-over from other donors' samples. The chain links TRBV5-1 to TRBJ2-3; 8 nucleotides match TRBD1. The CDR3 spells CASSLEQGVGDTQYF. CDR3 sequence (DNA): TGCGCCAGCAGCTTGGAACAGGGGGTTGGAGATACGCAGTATTTT.